This T cell receptor (beta chain) came from a study of shared clonotypes between healthy human individuals. Study results and caveats: Only blood underwent sampling, and tissue repertoires likely differ.

Approximately 30,000 T cell genomes (approximately 210 ng DNA) went into each sorted-subset replicate. The data were produced by immunoSEQ multiplex PCR, yet TCRdb's version contains in-frame clones alone and is incomplete. Of some 900,000 clones in the sample, approximately 76% were seen once. Trimming shortened V by 3 bases and J by 0 bases, and 16 bases separated the two germline ends. The V gene's germline CDR1 is SGDLS and CDR2 YYNGEE. There are 17 residues in the CDR3. Points on this clone: Its antigen is not known.

The healthy adult donors were HIV-negative and reported no recent acute infections or vaccinations. CD4+ cell separation produced CD45RA+ naive and CD45RA-negative memory subsets. Source material: memory CD4+ T cells sorted from blood. The subset is: CD45RA-negative fraction. V gene TRBV9 combines with J gene TRBJ2-1, with D maybe TRBD2 (6 bases). The receptor's source is a man aged 18 to 30 in good health. CDR3 nucleotides: TGTGCCAGCAGCGATCGTAGCTGGGAGGACTCCTACAATGAGCAGTTCTTC. Amino acid sequence: CASSDRSWEDSYNEQFF.